The 15 T cell receptor beta chains in this list originate from one sample, sequenced in a study of shared clonotypes between healthy human individuals. Data came from immunoSEQ multiplex PCR; TCRdb stores just in-frame clones and leaves some out. Of approximately 2.4 million clones listed, almost 96% are singletons. Sequenced: naive CD4+ T cells sorted from blood. The subset is: CD45RA+ positively selected. These receptor sequences come from a man younger than 35 in good health.

This chain connects TRBV2 to TRBJ2-7; 8 bases align to TRBD2. Per the germline V gene, CDR1 is SNHLY and CDR2 is FYNNEI. The V gene end was trimmed by 9 bases and the J gene end by 3 bases; junction bases not matched to a gene: 10. The CDR3 loop spans 14 amino acids. The CDR3, as DNA: TGTGCCAGTGGCGCGGGGGGCTCCCTCTACGAGCAGTACTTC. Its protein is CASGAGGSLYEQYF.

This clone was seen a single time. This chain joins TRBV7-2 and TRBJ1-2, with D perhaps matching TRBD1 (6 bases). The V end lost 5 bases, the J end lost 8 bases, and 18 bases lay between the germline ends. The germline CDR1 and CDR2 sequences are SGHTA and FQGNSA. This CDR3 has 14 amino acids. The CDR3 here is CASSAPGAGGGYTF. CDR3 sequence (DNA): TGTGCCAGCAGCGCTCCAGGGGCAGGAGGCGGCTACACCTTC.

The chain carries TRBV30 and TRBJ2-2; possibly TRBD2 for D (5 bases). Trimming cost V 5 bases and J 4 bases, with 20 bases left between them. Per the germline V gene, CDR1 is GTSNPN and CDR2 is SVGIG (reference sequence). CDR3 size: 16 residues. The CDR3 bases are TGTGCCTGGGGCTCCTTGTCGACCCGGGGCACCGGGGAGCTGTTTTTT. It specifies CAWGSLSTRGTGELFF. The entire variable domain, with the rest obtained from reference TRBV30 and TRBJ2-2, is as follows: SQTIHQWPATLVQPVGSPLSLECTVEGTSNPNLYWYRQAAGRGLQLLFYSVGIGQISSEVPQNLSASRPQDRQFILSSKKLLLSDSGFYLCAWGSLSTRGTGELFFGEGSRLTVL.

The chain couples TRBV6-1 to TRBJ2-7; 10 bases are a match to TRBD1. Germline assignment: CDR1 MNHNS and CDR2 SASEGT. This CDR3 spans 13 amino acids. The V and J ends lost 10 bases and 6 bases, in that order; junction bases with no gene match: 9. The chain's CDR3 is CATPGTGEVEQYF. CDR3 nucleotides: TGTGCCACCCCCGGGACAGGGGAGGTCGAGCAGTACTTC.

The chain has TRBV11-2 and TRBJ2-3; 7 positions agree with TRBD2. Unmatched junction bases numbered 10, after V lost 1 base and J lost 0 bases. Germline V gives CDR1 SGHAT, CDR2 FQNNGV. The CDR3 runs to 18 residues. The CDR3 loop reads CASSLGPTSASSTDTQYF. CDR3 DNA sequence: TGTGCCAGCAGCTTAGGGCCTACTAGCGCCTCTAGCACAGATACGCAGTATTTT.

V gene TRBV6-5 combines with J gene TRBJ2-7, with D hard to call. V was shortened by 5 bases and J by 0 bases, with 14 bases between the two germline ends. The CDR3 totals 15 residues. CDR1 and CDR2 from the germline V gene are MNHEY and SVGAGI. CDR3 amino acids: CASSKTDNPSYEQYF. In DNA form, the CDR3 reads TGTGCCAGCAGTAAGACTGACAACCCCTCCTACGAGCAGTACTTC.

A single count supports this clone. This chain connects TRBV6-5 to TRBJ2-7, with D hard to call. Trimming removed 5 bases at V and 6 bases at J, with 14 bases between. The germline V gene encodes CDR1 MNHEY and CDR2 SVGAGI. This CDR3 contains 13 residues. DNA of the CDR3: TGTGCCAGCAGTGACCGGGCCTGGGGCGAGCAGTACTTC. Protein: CASSDRAWGEQYF.

Points on this clone: Additional DNA sequences in this sample encode the identical CDR3. Here the CDR3 DNA reads TGTGCCAGCAGTTACTCCGGGAGCTCCTATAATTCACCCCTCCACTTT. The encoded protein is CASSYSGSSYNSPLHF. V usage is TRBV6-5 and J usage is TRBJ1-6; D call uncertain. Germline values: CDR1 MNHEY, CDR2 SVGAGI. The ends were cut back, 0 bases at V and 0 bases at J, with 6 bases in the middle. The CDR3 is 16 amino acids.

In its sample, this clone was seen a few times. The sample holds other DNA sequences that translate to the same CDR3. This sequence joins TRBV30 and TRBJ2-7; no reliable D call. The CDR3 covers 13 residues. CDR1 GTSNPN and CDR2 SVGIG come from the germline V gene (reference sequence). V lost 0 bases to trimming and J lost 0 bases, with 6 bases between them. CDR3 sequence reads: CAWSVGSSYEQYF. In DNA form, the CDR3 reads TGTGCCTGGAGTGTAGGCAGCTCCTACGAGCAGTACTTC.

This rearrangement joins TRBV6-6 to TRBJ1-5; D might be TRBD1 (6 bases). CDR1 is MNHNY, CDR2 SVGAGI, per germline (reference sequence). V was cut by 8 bases and J by 7 bases, with 15 bases left in between. The CDR3 has 13 amino acids. Written as DNA, the CDR3 is TGTGCCAGCGAGGGGGGAGAAAGGCAGCCCCAGCATTTT. This codes for CASEGGERQPQHF.

The V gene is TRBV19, the J gene TRBJ1-6, with no clear D. The germline V gene has CDR1 LNHDA and CDR2 SQIVND (reference sequence). CDR3 size: 9 residues. The germline V and J ends were trimmed by 9 bases and 9 bases, with 3 bases remaining between them. CDR3 nucleotides: TGTGCCAGACCTTCACCCCTCCACTTT. Protein sequence: CARPSPLHF.

This clone has only a few counts. V and J are TRBV19 and TRBJ2-2; unclear D gene. The germline CDR1 and CDR2 sequences are LNHDA and SQIVND (reference sequence). V lost 3 bases and J lost 6, with 8 bases in between. The CDR3 runs to 13 residues. This CDR3 is CASSISISGELFF. The CDR3 DNA sequence: TGTGCCAGTAGTATTTCCATTTCCGGGGAGCTGTTTTTT.

This chain uses TRBV19 with TRBJ1-2, with TRBD1 matching over 8 bases. Germline trimming cut 1 base from V and 1 base from J; bases unmatched to any gene: 2. Per germline, CDR1 LNHDA and CDR2 SQIVND (reference sequence). The CDR3 is made up of 15 amino acids. DNA for the CDR3: TGTGCCAGTAGTATAGGACAGGGGTATAACTATGGCTACACCTTC. Encoded protein: CASSIGQGYNYGYTF.

V is TRBV4-2 and J is TRBJ1-2; a weak D match, TRBD1 (5 bases). The germline gives CDR1 LGHNA, CDR2 YNFKEQ. V dropped 0 bases and J dropped 0 bases, with 8 bases sitting between them. The CDR3 has 15 residues. CDR3 region: CASSQDTGPNYGYTF. The DNA of the CDR3 is TGTGCCAGCAGCCAAGATACAGGTCCTAACTATGGCTACACCTTC.

V usage is TRBV7-2 and J usage is TRBJ2-3; no clear D. CDR3 length equals 13 residues. Germline V gene lookup returns CDR1 SGHTA and CDR2 FQGNSA. V lost 1 base and J 8 bases, leaving 10 bases between the germline ends. CDR3 sequence: CASSLVGRGTQYF. DNA for the CDR3: TGTGCCAGCAGCTTAGTAGGGCGAGGTACGCAGTATTTT.